A single sample gave rise to the 29 T cell receptor beta chains below, sequenced in a study of identical twins. TCRdb re-called the 5' RACE reads through MiXCR, storing one row per CDR3 protein. This sample has about 1.7 million distinct CDR3 sequences, with under 35% found just once. Sequencing input: cord blood. These receptors originate from a newborn girl in good health.

This chain joins TRBV2 and TRBJ1-5; D is possibly TRBD1 (6 bases). V lost 4 bases to trimming and J lost 6 bases, with 13 bases between them. Germline assignment: CDR1 SNHLY and CDR2 FYNNEI. There are 14 residues in the CDR3. CDR3 sequence reads: CASSGTARSQPQHF. The CDR3 bases are TGTGCCAGCAGTGGGACAGCTAGGAGTCAGCCCCAGCATTTT.

This clonotype showed up just a few times. The chain uses TRBV28 and TRBJ1-1; D is unresolved. The CDR3 is 12 residues long. The V end was cut by 3 bases, the J end by 4 bases, with 6 bases between. The germline CDR1 and CDR2 sequences are MDHEN and SYDVKM. As DNA, the CDR3 is TGTGCCAGCAGTTTCTCGCCCACTGAAGCTTTCTTT. Protein: CASSFSPTEAFF.

This clonotype was detected many times. The rearrangement joins TRBV7-7 to TRBJ2-3; 8 bases are shared with TRBD2. CDR3 size: 16 residues. V trimming: 5 bases; J trimming: 0 bases; junction bases outside the gene matches: 7. Germline loops: CDR1 SSHAT, CDR2 FNYEAQ (reference sequence). CDR3 protein: CASSPGLAPSTDTQYF. Here the CDR3 DNA reads TGTGCCAGCAGCCCCGGACTAGCACCCAGCACAGATACGCAGTATTTT. The whole variable domain, filled in from reference TRBV7-7 and TRBJ2-3, reads GAGVSQSPRYKVTKRGQDVTLRCDPISSHATLYWYQQALGQGPEFLTYFNYEAQPDKSGLPSDRFSAERPEGSISTLTIQRTEQRDSAMYRCASSPGLAPSTDTQYFGPGTRLTVL.

This clonotype was seen only a few times. The rearrangement joins TRBV7-2 to TRBJ2-7; D uncertain. The CDR3 loop spans 15 amino acids. V dropped 6 bases and J dropped 0 bases, with 15 bases sitting between them. The germline CDR1 and CDR2 sequences are SGHTA and FQGNSA. This CDR3 is CASRASPSSSYEQYF. In DNA form, the CDR3 reads TGTGCCAGCAGAGCCAGCCCATCGAGCTCCTACGAGCAGTACTTC.

The chain links TRBV2 to TRBJ2-7; 7 positions match TRBD1. Looked up from germline, CDR1 is SNHLY and CDR2 is FYNNEI. The CDR3 consists of 15 residues. V trimming: 4 bases; J trimming: 7 bases; junction bases outside the gene matches: 13. The CDR3 DNA sequence: TGTGCCAGCAGTGGAGGGGGCGCGCCGGCGGGTGAGCAGTACTTC. This codes for CASSGGGAPAGEQYF.

This clonotype was counted a single time. CDR3 sequence reads: CASRKLAGAHEQFF. As DNA, the CDR3 is TGTGCCAGCAGAAAACTAGCGGGAGCCCATGAGCAGTTCTTC. The chain combines TRBV11-1 with TRBJ2-1, with TRBD2 matching 11 bases. This CDR3 region has 14 residues. Per germline, CDR1 SGHAT and CDR2 FQDESV (reference sequence). Trimming removed 6 bases from V and 8 bases from J; junction bases left unmatched: 6.

V gene TRBV12-3 or TRBV12-4 combines with J gene TRBJ2-1, with D possibly TRBD2 on 5 matching bases. Between the trimmed V and J ends, which lost 2 bases and 4 bases, there was a span of 12 bases. This CDR3 region has 15 residues. The CDR3 is CASSLSAGVYNEQFF. In DNA, the CDR3 is TGTGCCAGCAGTTTAAGCGCGGGTGTATACAATGAGCAGTTCTTC.

This clonotype was seen a few times. The chain recombines TRBV29-1 with TRBJ2-1; perhaps TRBD1 as D (5 bases). The V gene's germline CDR1 is SQVTM and CDR2 ANQGSEA. Trimming removed 6 bases from V and 4 bases from J, with 22 bases in between. The CDR3 totals 16 residues. CDR3 region: CSVERQLFSGYNEQFF. The CDR3 coding sequence is TGCAGCGTGGAACGACAGCTTTTCTCAGGGTACAATGAGCAGTTCTTC.

This clonotype turned up a few times. In DNA form, the CDR3 reads TGTGCCAGCAGTTTTACTGTCCCCAACCAAGAGACCCAGTACTTC. It codes for CASSFTVPNQETQYF. The chain has TRBV12-3 or TRBV12-4 and TRBJ2-5; D is unresolved. V dropped 3 bases and J dropped 0 bases, with 11 bases sitting between them. The CDR3 runs to 15 residues.

This clonotype was counted only a few times. The chain has TRBV13 and TRBJ2-1, with D maybe TRBD2 (6 bases). The CDR3 extends over 18 amino acids. Looked up from germline, CDR1 is PRHDT and CDR2 is FYEKMQ (reference sequence). The V gene lost 5 bases and the J gene lost 2 bases, with 22 bases spanning the gap. The CDR3 coding sequence is TGTGCCAGCAGCCCATTGCTGAGGGACTCACGAACCTACAATGAGCAGTTCTTC. Protein product: CASSPLLRDSRTYNEQFF.

The rearrangement links TRBV29-1 to TRBJ1-1; D ambiguous. The V end was cut by 4 bases, the J end by 0 bases, with 9 bases between. CDR1 and CDR2 (germline): SQVTM, ANQGSEA. The length of the CDR3 is 13 residues. The chain's CDR3 is CSVVLGMNTEAFF. The DNA of the CDR3 is TGCAGCGTTGTTCTGGGGATGAACACTGAAGCTTTCTTT.

This sequence joins TRBV5-1 and TRBJ2-1, with D possibly matching TRBD2 (5 bases). V was clipped by 2 bases and J by 9 bases, with 9 bases between them. The CDR3 length is 12 residues. CDR1 SGHRS and CDR2 YFSETQ come from the germline V gene. The CDR3 here is CASSFLEGEQFF. The CDR3 DNA sequence: TGCGCCAGCAGCTTCTTAGAGGGTGAGCAGTTCTTC.

This clonotype has a count of ten or more. The V call is TRBV5-1, the J call TRBJ1-2; unclear D gene. The ends were cut back, 0 bases at V and 8 bases at J, with 8 bases in the middle. The CDR3 covers 12 residues. CDR1 and CDR2 (germline): SGHRS, YFSETQ. CDR3 protein: CASSLVGEGYTF. CDR3 coding DNA: TGCGCCAGCAGCTTGGTCGGGGAAGGCTACACCTTC.

The rearrangement links TRBV6-6 to TRBJ2-2; D is unresolved. Trimming pared 5 bases from V and 4 bases from J, leaving 8 bases between. The CDR3 loop spans 13 amino acids. Germline CDR1 MNHNY, CDR2 SVGAGI (reference sequence). CDR3 amino acids: CASSRLGTGELFF. The CDR3 bases are TGTGCCAGCAGTCGCTTAGGCACCGGGGAGCTGTTTTTT.

This clonotype was recorded many times. The chain links TRBV9 to TRBJ1-2; 7 bases are shared with TRBD1. The CDR3 contains 14 residues. Germline-derived CDR1 and CDR2 are SGDLS and YYNGEE. V was clipped by 3 bases and J by 4 bases; unmatched bases: 6. This CDR3 reads CASSGGTVSYGYTF. DNA for the CDR3: TGTGCCAGCAGCGGCGGGACAGTTTCCTATGGCTACACCTTC.

This clonotype was observed a few times. The J gene is TRBJ1-4, the V gene TRBV6-1, with D perhaps TRBD1 (5 bases). Trimming pared 7 bases from V and 3 bases from J, leaving 18 bases between. Germline V gives CDR1 MNHNS, CDR2 SASEGT. The CDR3 is 16 amino acids. This CDR3 reads CASIPPTYRSNEKLFF. CDR3 sequence (DNA): TGTGCCAGCATCCCTCCTACCTACAGGTCTAATGAAAAACTGTTTTTT.

The gene calls are TRBV7-9 and TRBJ2-3; no definite D call. Germline V gives CDR1 SEHNR, CDR2 FQNEAQ (reference sequence). This CDR3 has 12 amino acids. V lost 5 bases to trimming and J lost 5 bases, with 8 bases between them. CDR3 region: CASSRAVDTQYF. The CDR3, as DNA: TGTGCCAGCAGCCGAGCCGTAGATACGCAGTATTTT.

Concerning this clonotype itself: A much bigger clone sits one base away, suggesting this may be a read error. This chain uses TRBV5-1 with TRBJ1-1, with 8 bases that match TRBD1. Per germline, CDR1 SGHRS and CDR2 YFSETQ. The CDR3 covers 15 residues. J gave up 1 base and V 1 base, and 3 bases lay outside the gene matches. Here the CDR3 DNA reads TGCGCCAGCAGCTTGCCCGGGACAGGGAACACTGAAGCTTTCTTT. This encodes CASSLPGTGNTEAFF.

This clonotype has just a few counts. This chain joins TRBV11-2 and TRBJ2-7; 11 bases are shared with TRBD1. Germline CDR1 and CDR2: SGHAT and FQNNGV. J lost 2 bases, V lost 4 bases, and 4 bases had no gene match. There are 15 residues in the CDR3. The CDR3 region is CASSWDRGEAYEQYF. CDR3 in DNA: TGTGCCAGCAGCTGGGACAGGGGGGAGGCCTACGAGCAGTACTTC.

This clonotype was detected only a few times. V and J are TRBV28 and TRBJ2-1; D remains ambiguous. The better agreement between TRBJ2-7 and the DNA end casts doubt on the J call. Germline V gives CDR1 MDHEN, CDR2 SYDVKM. CDR3 length: 17 residues. The CDR3 region has the DNA TGTGCCAGCAGGGCAAAACGGCGTATGTACTCCTACAATGAGCAGTACTTC. Amino acid sequence: CASRAKRRMYSYNEQYF.

The V call is TRBV5-1, the J call TRBJ1-1, with D possibly TRBD1 on 5 matching bases. The CDR3 sequence is 15 residues long. V lost 5 bases and J lost 1, with 15 bases in between. CDR1 and CDR2 from the germline V gene are SGHRS and YFSETQ. The CDR3 DNA sequence: TGCGCCAGCAGGGAAGGGGTTTCTTGGAACACTGAAGCTTTCTTT. Translating gives CASREGVSWNTEAFF.

V gene TRBV3-1 combines with J gene TRBJ2-1; a weak D match, TRBD2 (5 bases). In germline, CDR1 is LGHDT, CDR2 YNNKEL (reference sequence). V lost 0 bases and J lost 3, with 9 bases in between. The CDR3 spans 15 residues. The CDR3 nucleotides read TGTGCCAGCAGCCAAGAGTTACGGGACTACAATGAGCAGTTCTTC. Its protein is CASSQELRDYNEQFF.

A few counts support this clonotype. The chain carries TRBV10-3 and TRBJ2-3, with D unresolved. From germline, CDR1 is ENHRY and CDR2 SYGVKD. CDR3 length: 14 residues. The V end lost 5 bases, the J end lost 4 bases, and 13 bases lay between the germline ends. The CDR3 DNA follows: TGTGCCATCAGTTCTTTCAGGTCGGCAGATACGCAGTATTTT. Protein sequence: CAISSFRSADTQYF.

In this sample, this clonotype turned up a few times. The V gene is TRBV27, the J gene TRBJ2-1; a possible D gene is TRBD1 (5 bases). CDR3 size: 11 residues. Per the germline V gene, CDR1 is MNHEY and CDR2 is SMNVEV (reference sequence). Trimming cost V 6 bases and J 10 bases, with 10 bases left between them. This chain's CDR3 is CASSFWGEQFF. CDR3 nucleotides: TGTGCCAGCAGCTTTTGGGGCGAGCAGTTCTTC.

This clonotype showed up just a few times. The chain joins TRBV28 to TRBJ1-1; TRBD1 matches 9 bases. V gave up 3 bases and J gave up 3 bases; unmatched junction bases: 2. The V gene's germline CDR1 is MDHEN and CDR2 SYDVKM. The length of the CDR3 is 14 residues. In DNA form, the CDR3 reads TGTGCCAGCAGTTTTGGGACAGGGCACACTGAAGCTTTCTTT. This codes for CASSFGTGHTEAFF.

As concerns this clonotype: A much more abundant neighbour one base away suggests this may be a read error. The chain has TRBV20-1 and TRBJ2-7; TRBD1 matches 8 bases. The junction had 7 bases not matched to a gene; V was cut back by 8 bases and J by 1 base. CDR3 length equals 13 residues. Germline CDR1 DFQATT, CDR2 SNEGSKA (reference sequence). CDR3 sequence: CSTIRTGSYEQYF. CDR3 sequence (DNA): TGCAGTACTATCAGGACAGGGTCCTACGAGCAGTACTTC.

In this sample, this clonotype turned up many times. The chain is built from TRBV12-3 or TRBV12-4 and TRBJ2-7; weak D call: TRBD2 (6 bases). Between the trimmed V and J ends, which lost 6 bases and 1 base, there was a span of 13 bases. The CDR3 is 14 residues long. CDR3 sequence: CASRRLVGSYEQYF. Written as DNA, the CDR3 is TGTGCCAGCAGACGACTAGTTGGTTCCTACGAGCAGTACTTC.

The rearrangement uses TRBV20-1 and TRBJ2-2; D possibly uses TRBD1 or TRBD2 (5 bases each). V lost 3 bases and J 3 bases, leaving 8 bases between the germline ends. CDR3 length: 13 amino acids. CDR1 and CDR2 from the germline V gene are DFQATT and SNEGSKA (reference sequence). The chain's CDR3 is CSARTADTGELFF. The CDR3, as DNA: TGCAGTGCTAGGACAGCGGACACCGGGGAGCTGTTTTTT.

As for this clonotype: Sequence at one end of the junction differs from germline and may be a read error. The J gene is TRBJ2-5, the V gene TRBV9; D uncertain. Germline V gene sequence: CDR1 SGDLS, CDR2 YYNGEE. This CDR3 is 14 amino acids long. In DNA form, the CDR3 reads TGTGTCAGCAGCCCCCCCGATGCCCAAGAGACCCAGTACTTC. The encoded protein is CVSSPPDAQETQYF.